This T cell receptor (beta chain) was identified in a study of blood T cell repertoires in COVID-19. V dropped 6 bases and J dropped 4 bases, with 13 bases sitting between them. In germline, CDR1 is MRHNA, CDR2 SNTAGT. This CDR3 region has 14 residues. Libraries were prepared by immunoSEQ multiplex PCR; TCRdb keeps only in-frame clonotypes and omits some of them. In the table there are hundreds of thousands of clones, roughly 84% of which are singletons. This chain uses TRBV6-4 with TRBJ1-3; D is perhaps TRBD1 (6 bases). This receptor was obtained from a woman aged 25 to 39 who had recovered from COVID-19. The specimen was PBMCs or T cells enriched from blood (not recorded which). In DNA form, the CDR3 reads TGTGCCAGCAGGTCTCAGGGGCCAGGAAACACCATATATTTT. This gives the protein CASRSQGPGNTIYF.